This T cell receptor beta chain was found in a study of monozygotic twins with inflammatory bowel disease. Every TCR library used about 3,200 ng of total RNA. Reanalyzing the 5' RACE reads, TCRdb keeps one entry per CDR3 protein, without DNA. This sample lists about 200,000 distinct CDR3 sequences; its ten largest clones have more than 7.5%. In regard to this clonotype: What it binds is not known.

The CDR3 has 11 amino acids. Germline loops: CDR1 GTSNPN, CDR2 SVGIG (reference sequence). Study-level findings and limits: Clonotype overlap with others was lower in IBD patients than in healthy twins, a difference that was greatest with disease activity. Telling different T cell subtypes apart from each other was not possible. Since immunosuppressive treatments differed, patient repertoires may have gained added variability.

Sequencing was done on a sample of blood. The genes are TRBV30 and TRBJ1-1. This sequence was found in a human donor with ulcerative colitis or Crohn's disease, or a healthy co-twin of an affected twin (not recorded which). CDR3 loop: CAWRLTAEAFF.